What follows are 27 T cell receptor beta chains derived from one specimen sequenced in a study of T cells in Graves' hyperthyroidism and ophthalmopathy. It was RNA transcripts that yielded the amplified TCR beta CDR3 regions. HTBI primers were the set used in a first-round RT-PCR of the TCR CDR3. TCRdb re-called the multiplex PCR reads with MiXCR, one entry per CDR3 protein. The sample includes about 26,000 distinct CDR3 sequences, around 40% of them seen just once. Sample: blood. The receptors were sampled from a woman aged 25 to 39 with Graves' hyperthyroidism.

This clonotype was counted at least ten times. This chain links TRBV5-4 with TRBJ2-3; 7 bases fit TRBD2. There are 17 residues in the CDR3. The trim removed 1 base at V and 2 bases at J, leaving 10 bases unmatched. Germline CDR1 is SGHNT and CDR2 is YYREEE (reference sequence). This CDR3 reads CASSLNRLAVFTDTQYF. DNA for the CDR3: TGTGCCAGCAGCTTGAATAGGCTAGCGGTGTTCACAGATACGCAGTATTTT. Using reference TRBV5-4 and TRBJ2-3 for the parts outside the CDR3, the full variable domain is ETGVTQSPTHLIKTRGQQVTLRCSSQSGHNTVSWYQQALGQGPQFIFQYYREEENGRGNFPPRFSGLQFPNYSSELNVNALELDDSALYLCASSLNRLAVFTDTQYFGPGTRLTVL.

This clonotype was seen many times. This chain joins TRBV6-5 and TRBJ2-3, with a possible D match to TRBD2 (5 bases). Germline V CDR1 and CDR2: MNHEY, SVGAGI. This CDR3 is 14 amino acids long. Trimming shortened V by 6 bases and J by 2 bases, and 12 bases separated the two germline ends. The CDR3 nucleotides read TGTGCCAGCAGCCTCCAGCGGAACACAGATACGCAGTATTTT. The encoded protein is CASSLQRNTDTQYF.

This clonotype was counted at least ten times. V usage is TRBV6-1 and J usage is TRBJ2-7, with D unclear. Trimming left V 7 bases short and J 2 bases short, with 15 bases between. CDR3 length: 14 amino acids. The germline gives CDR1 MNHNS, CDR2 SASEGT. The CDR3 bases are TGTGCCAGCACTTTTGACAAGATAACCTACGAGCAGTACTTC. Protein: CASTFDKITYEQYF.

This clonotype was observed once. Here the CDR3 omits its conserved ending phenylalanine or tryptophan, so a read error is the likely source. Because the CDR3's place on the DNA is in doubt, the DNA is left out and the CDR3 is given as listed by TCRdb. The chain couples TRBV5-1 to TRBJ1-3; the table's D call of TRBD1 was not tested on the DNA. The germline gives CDR1 SGHRS, CDR2 YFSETQ. The CDR3 length equals 11 residues, ends included. CDR3 loop: CASSQRTGMNT.

Of note for this clonotype: The junction departs from germline at one end; a sequencing error may be responsible. The chain employs TRBV7-2 and TRBJ2-1; no clear D gene. The CDR3 has 12 amino acids. Germline values: CDR1 SGHTA, CDR2 FQGNSA. The CDR3 loop is CASSLAVGQTDF. In nucleotides, the CDR3 is TGTGCCAGCAGCTTGGCCGTCGGTCAGACCGACTTC. Filled out from reference TRBV7-2 and TRBJ2-1, the complete variable domain reads GAGVSQSPSNKVTEKGKDVELRCDPISGHTALYWYRQSLGQGLEFLIYFQGNSAPDKSGLPSDRFSAERTGGSVSTLTIQRTQQEDSAVYLCASSLAVGQTDFGPGTRLTVL.

This clonotype was found many times. The J gene is TRBJ2-7, the V gene TRBV6-1; TRBD2 agrees at 15 bases. Germline loops: CDR1 MNHNS, CDR2 SASEGT. The CDR3 sequence is 18 residues long. The junction had 10 bases not matched to a gene; V was cut back by 2 bases and J by 5 bases. CDR3: CASSEPGLAGGPRDEQYF. CDR3 bases: TGTGCCAGCAGTGAACCTGGACTAGCGGGAGGGCCGAGGGACGAGCAGTACTTC.

This clonotype was recorded many times. V and J are TRBV7-8 and TRBJ2-3; 16 bases are shared with TRBD2. The V segment lost 7 bases and the J segment 4 bases; nucleotides outside the gene matches: 14. Per the germline V gene, CDR1 is SGHVS and CDR2 is FQNEAQ. This CDR3 region has 19 residues. The CDR3 DNA reads as TGTGCCAGCAACGATATCTACCGGGGACTAGCGGGAGGGCCAGATACGCAGTATTTT. Translating gives CASNDIYRGLAGGPDTQYF.

The chain carries TRBV9 and TRBJ2-3; 12 bases match TRBD2. Germline V gene lookup returns CDR1 SGDLS and CDR2 YYNGEE. The CDR3 loop spans 15 amino acids. The junction had 1 base not matched to a gene; V was cut back by 2 bases and J by 3 bases. In DNA, the CDR3 is TGTGCCAGCAGCGTGGGGACTAGCGGGACAGATACGCAGTATTTT. Translated: CASSVGTSGTDTQYF. Supplemented by reference TRBV9 and TRBJ2-3, the full variable domain reads DSGVTQTPKHLITATGQRVTLRCSPRSGDLSVYWYQQSLDQGLQFLIQYYNGEERAKGNILERFSAQQFPDLHSELNLSSLELGDSALYFCASSVGTSGTDTQYFGPGTRLTVL.

For this clonotype: It is unclear where the CDR3 begins or ends on the DNA, so no DNA is shown, and the CDR3 is as TCRdb lists it. The J gene is TRBJ1-2, the V gene TRBV11-3. Germline V lookup: CDR1 SGHNT, CDR2 YENEEA. The CDR3 is 16 residues long, ends included. CDR3 residues: CASSGRSGELFFGYTF.

This clonotype was detected once. The V gene is TRBV29-1, the J gene TRBJ2-5; D call uncertain. Trimming removed 0 bases from V and 4 bases from J, with 6 bases in between. CDR1 and CDR2 (germline): SQVTM, ANQGSEA. The length of the CDR3 is 12 residues. This CDR3 reads CSVEDHTETQYF. The CDR3 nucleotides are TGCAGCGTTGAAGATCACACAGAGACCCAGTACTTC.

This clonotype appeared a single time. V is TRBV25-1 and J is TRBJ1-6, with D tentatively TRBD1 (5 bases). The germline V and J ends were trimmed by 1 base and 11 bases, with 15 bases remaining between them. Germline CDR1 is MGHDK and CDR2 is SYGVNS. The CDR3 loop spans 15 amino acids. This chain's CDR3 is CASSEWGEGDPPLHF. DNA for the CDR3: TGTGCCAGCAGTGAATGGGGGGAGGGTGATCCACCCCTCCACTTT. Variable domain in full (rest from reference TRBV25-1 and TRBJ1-6): EADIYQTPRYLVIGTGKKITLECSQTMGHDKMYWYQQDPGMELHLIHYSYGVNSTEKGDLSSESTVSRIRTEHFPLTLESARPSHTSQYLCASSEWGEGDPPLHFGNGTRLTVT.

The rearrangement joins TRBV20-1 to TRBJ2-1; tentatively, D is TRBD2 (5 bases). Trimming shortened V by 6 bases and J by 0 bases, and 12 bases separated the two germline ends. The CDR3 has 14 residues. CDR1 is DFQATT and CDR2 is SNEGSKA in the germline V gene (reference sequence). The CDR3 is CSASGSYSYNEQFF. The DNA of the CDR3 is TGCAGTGCCAGCGGATCGTACTCCTACAATGAGCAGTTCTTC.

This clonotype was seen many times. The chain links TRBV6-1 to TRBJ1-2; possibly TRBD1 for D (6 bases). CDR3 size: 13 residues. V gave up 5 bases and J gave up 4 bases, with 11 bases separating them. In germline, CDR1 is MNHNS, CDR2 SASEGT. CDR3 sequence (DNA): TGTGCCAGCAGTCTACAGGGAACCTATGGCTACACCTTC. Protein product: CASSLQGTYGYTF.

As concerns this clonotype: A much bigger clone sits one base away, suggesting this may be a read error. This likely comes from a read error, as the CDR3 has no conserved phenylalanine or tryptophan at its end. The rearrangement joins TRBV28 to TRBJ2-1, with D tentatively TRBD1 (5 bases). The V and J ends lost 0 bases and 4 bases respectively, with 10 bases between them. The CDR3 totals 15 residues. Germline V gene lookup returns CDR1 MDHEN and CDR2 SYDVKM. The DNA for the CDR3 is TGTGCCAGCAGTTTATGGACAGCCCATTACAATGAGCAGTTCTCC. Encoded protein: CASSLWTAHYNEQFS.

This clonotype was observed a handful of times. The V gene is TRBV18, the J gene TRBJ1-1; TRBD1 is a possible D gene (5 bases). The V gene's germline CDR1 is KGHSH and CDR2 LQKENI. This CDR3 contains 14 residues. The V and J ends lost 3 bases and 7 bases respectively, with 15 bases between them. CDR3 sequence reads: CASSPRIGAGEAFF. DNA for the CDR3: TGTGCCAGCTCACCCCGAATTGGGGCGGGTGAAGCTTTCTTT.

This clonotype was recorded only once. This chain joins TRBV9 and TRBJ2-1; TRBD1 agrees at 7 bases. The germline gives CDR1 SGDLS, CDR2 YYNGEE. The CDR3 is 15 residues long. V dropped 0 bases and J dropped 7; count of bases not matched to a gene: 7. The CDR3, as DNA: TGTGCCAGCAGCGTAGTAGGGACAGATCTAAATGAGCAGTTCTTC. Amino acid sequence: CASSVVGTDLNEQFF.

This clonotype has ten or more counts. The rearrangement links TRBV28 to TRBJ2-3, with D possibly TRBD2 on 5 matching bases. CDR3 length: 15 amino acids. Looked up from germline, CDR1 is MDHEN and CDR2 is SYDVKM. V lost 4 bases to trimming and J lost 2 bases, with 13 bases between them. The chain's CDR3 is CASSSPREPTDTQYF. The DNA of the CDR3 is TGTGCCAGCAGTTCCCCCCGGGAACCCACAGATACGCAGTATTTT.

The sample holds many counts of this clonotype. V gene TRBV4-1 combines with J gene TRBJ2-1; the D gene is possibly TRBD2 (6 bases). CDR3 length: 16 residues. The germline V and J ends were trimmed by 0 bases and 2 bases, with 11 bases remaining between them. Germline lookup yields CDR1 MGHRA and CDR2 YSYEKL. CDR3 amino acids: CASSQESASAYNEQFF. CDR3 nucleotide sequence: TGCGCCAGCAGCCAAGAGTCGGCTAGCGCCTACAATGAGCAGTTCTTC.

This rearrangement joins TRBV19 to TRBJ1-1; D remains ambiguous. The CDR3 is 14 amino acids. V lost 4 bases, J lost 6 bases, and 15 bases lay in between. Germline CDR1 LNHDA, CDR2 SQIVND (reference sequence). CDR3 in DNA: TGTGCCAGTAGTACCCGACATAACGGGGCTGAAGCTTTCTTT. As protein: CASSTRHNGAEAFF.

This clonotype showed up just a few times. CDR3 sequence reads: CASSSFERPSYEQYF. Here the CDR3 DNA reads TGTGCCAGCAGCTCATTCGAGCGGCCATCCTACGAGCAGTACTTC. This chain connects TRBV7-2 to TRBJ2-7; possibly TRBD2 for D (5 bases). CDR1 SGHTA and CDR2 FQGNSA come from the germline V gene. The germline V and J ends were trimmed by 4 bases and 1 base, with 14 bases remaining between them. The CDR3 extends over 15 amino acids.

By proportion, this clonotype is medium-sized. This chain links TRBV7-3 with TRBJ1-6; D is undetermined. With 5 bases removed from V and 8 bases from J, the gap between germline ends came to 10 bases. There are 13 residues in the CDR3. Germline assignment: CDR1 SGHTA and CDR2 FQGTGA. CDR3 sequence: CASSRDGYSPLHF. CDR3 in DNA: TGTGCCAGCAGCCGAGATGGGTATTCACCCCTCCACTTT.

This clonotype was recorded many times. This sequence joins TRBV5-1 and TRBJ1-5, with D tentatively TRBD1 (5 bases). Trimming shortened V by 3 bases and J by 5 bases, and 9 bases separated the two germline ends. From germline, CDR1 is SGHRS and CDR2 YFSETQ. This CDR3 is built from 13 residues. CDR3 sequence: CASSSDRDQPQHF. CDR3 bases: TGCGCCAGCAGCTCCGACAGAGATCAGCCCCAGCATTTT.

This clonotype was seen repeatedly, ten times or more. The J gene is TRBJ2-7, the V gene TRBV6-9; D is possibly TRBD1 or TRBD2 (5 bases each). From germline, CDR1 is MNHGY and CDR2 SVAAGI. Trimming left V 5 bases short and J 6 bases short, with 23 bases between. CDR3 length: 16 residues. The CDR3 reads CASSGRGRHALGEQYF. For the CDR3, the DNA is TGTGCCAGCAGTGGTCGGGGACGTCACGCCCTTGGCGAGCAGTACTTC.

This clonotype is medium-sized by share. J is TRBJ2-7 and V is TRBV20-1; the match to TRBD2 covers 8 bases. In germline, CDR1 is DFQATT, CDR2 SNEGSKA (reference sequence). Trimming removed 7 bases from V and 2 bases from J; junction bases left unmatched: 10. There are 14 residues in the CDR3. CDR3 in DNA: TGCAGTGGAAAAAGCGGGAGCGGGACCTACGAGCAGTACTTC. Translation gives CSGKSGSGTYEQYF.

Of note for this clonotype: A much bigger clone sits one base away, suggesting this may be a read error. The chain employs TRBV11-3 and TRBJ2-2; tentative D call: TRBD2 (7 bases). The CDR3 sequence is 18 residues long. CDR1 SGHNT and CDR2 YENEEA come from the germline V gene. The CDR3 loop reads CAGSAKGGGSFNTGELFF. CDR3 sequence (DNA): TGTGCCGGCAGCGCAAAGGGGGGGGGGTCCTTTAACACCGGGGAGCTGTTTTTT.

This clonotype rates as medium-sized (0.01 to 0.1%). J is TRBJ2-7 and V is TRBV19; D unclear. The CDR3 runs 13 residues. V was shortened by 3 bases and J by 3 bases, with 9 bases between the two germline ends. CDR1 is LNHDA, CDR2 SQIVND, per germline (reference sequence). Here the CDR3 reads CASSIRMGYEQYF. CDR3 in DNA: TGTGCCAGTAGTATTCGGATGGGCTACGAGCAGTACTTC.

This clonotype has ten or more counts. The genes are TRBV19 and TRBJ2-1; 10 nucleotides match TRBD1. Trimming cost V 6 bases and J 7 bases; bases outside gene matches: 12. Germline V gene data show CDR1 as LNHDA and CDR2 as SQIVND (reference sequence). The CDR3 contains 16 residues. CDR3 nucleotides: TGTGCCAGTAGCTCGCTTCCGGGACAGGGGAAAAATGAGCAGTTCTTC. Translated: CASSSLPGQGKNEQFF.